The entry that follows covers one TCR beta chain sequence. Per the study methods: The authors estimated nucleated cell counts from reference gene primer amplification. Sequencing used immunoSEQ multiplex PCR; TCRdb keeps in-frame clones, though not all of them. V and J calls and clone size are given by that table; D and trimming were obtained from the DNA. The repertoire holds more than 400,000 clones, with 75% to 90% as singletons. The junction had 7 bases not matched to a gene; V was cut back by 5 bases and J by 7 bases. This CDR3 is built from 13 residues. Germline V gene sequence: CDR1 SGHTA, CDR2 FQGTGA. The record originates from a study of blood T cell repertoires in COVID-19. Study summary: Specimens from acute and convalescent COVID-19 originated in the United States, Italy and Spain. T cells, B-cell-depleted T cells, or PBMCs supplied cDNA or gDNA.

The sequenced material came from peripheral blood. This TCR derives from a human donor in a cohort sampled during active COVID-19. V is TRBV7-3 and J is TRBJ1-1; 7 bases map to TRBD1. The CDR3 sequence is CASSDRQGHEAFF. The CDR3 DNA is TGTGCCAGCAGCGACCGACAGGGCCATGAAGCTTTCTTT.